In this sample, the clone carrying this T cell receptor beta chain turned up a few times. Its antigen is not known. The sample is drawn from a study of blood T cells in healthy people across ages. Findings of the study overall: Versus aged donors, long-lived donors had higher diversity and more naive CD4+ cells.

Germline V gene lookup returns CDR1 SQVTM and CDR2 ANQGSEA. J gave up 8 bases and V 4 bases, and 8 bases lay outside the gene matches. The CDR3 consists of 14 residues. With a J-beta primer mix and a sample-barcoded 5' primer, a second PCR ran about 7 to 12 cycles. Every cDNA molecule carried a tag from a template-switch adaptor bearing 12 random nucleotides. TCRdb analysed the 5' RACE reads with MiXCR anew, one entry per CDR3 protein. Here the sample spans fewer than 1,200,000 distinct CDR3 sequences, about 23% being singletons. These data are also associated with another study on T cells of mothers and their children.

The material sequenced was blood. The chain employs TRBV29-1 and TRBJ2-1; 10 bases are a match to TRBD1. The source of this sequence is a girl aged 2-10 years in good health. CDR3 region: CSVVDRGLVDEQFF. CDR3 in DNA: TGCAGCGTTGTTGACAGGGGGCTTGTGGATGAGCAGTTCTTC.